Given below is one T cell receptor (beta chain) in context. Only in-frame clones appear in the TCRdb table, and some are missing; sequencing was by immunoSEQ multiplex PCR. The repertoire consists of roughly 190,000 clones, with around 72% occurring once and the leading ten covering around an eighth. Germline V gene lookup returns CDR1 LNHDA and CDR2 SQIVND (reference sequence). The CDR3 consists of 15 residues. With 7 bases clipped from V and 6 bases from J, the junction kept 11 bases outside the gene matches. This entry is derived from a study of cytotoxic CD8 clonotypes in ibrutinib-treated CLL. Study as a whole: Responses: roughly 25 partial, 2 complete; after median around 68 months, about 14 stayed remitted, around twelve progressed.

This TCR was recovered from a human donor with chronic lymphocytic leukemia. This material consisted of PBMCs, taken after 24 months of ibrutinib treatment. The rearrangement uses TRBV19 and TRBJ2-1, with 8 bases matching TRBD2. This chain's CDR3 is CASMERESIANEQFF. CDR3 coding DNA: TGTGCCAGTATGGAGCGGGAGTCCATCGCCAATGAGCAGTTCTTC.